The clone carrying this T cell receptor (beta chain) was detected a few times. Its specificity is unknown. CDR3 length: 13 residues. Between the trimmed V and J ends, which lost 2 bases and 6 bases, there was a span of 10 bases. The germline CDR1 and CDR2 sequences are MDHEN and SYDVKM. Donors counted as nominally healthy when sampled, yet unrecorded immune exposures were likely. This sample was included in a study of cytomegalovirus exposure and HLA in healthy donors. The PCR used 60 Vbeta and 13 Jbeta primers. Some clones are missing from TCRdb's copy, which holds only in-frame ones; the method was immunoSEQ multiplex PCR. The table lists about 41,000 clones, about 85% of them singletons. The study's findings and limits: Later analysis revealed greater clonal expansion in HLA-associated TCR beta chains than in equally common others. As a later analysis revealed, most CMV-associated TCR beta chains appeared HLA-restricted.

The chain links TRBV28 to TRBJ1-2, with D possibly being TRBD1 (5 bases). Sequenced sample: PBMCs. This sequence was found in a man aged 50 to 60 in good health and CMV-seronegative. DNA for the CDR3: TGTGCCAGCAGTTTACAGGGTATAGATGGCTACACCTTC. Translation gives CASSLQGIDGYTF.